This T cell receptor (beta chain) was recovered during a study of blood T cell repertoires in COVID-19. In the study overall: Acute and convalescent COVID-19 specimens originated in the United States, Italy and Spain. Nucleic acid was either cDNA or gDNA, and it came from T cells, B-cell-depleted T cells, or PBMCs.

Trimming took 0 bases from V and 4 from J, leaving 10 bases between them. Germline V gives CDR1 LGHDT, CDR2 YNNKEL (reference sequence). The CDR3 is 15 residues long. Original methodology: Counts of nucleated cells, estimated from reference gene primer amplification, were obtained. Measured with immunoSEQ multiplex PCR; TCRdb has only the in-frame clones, and not every one. V and J calls and clone size are given by that table; D and trimming were obtained from the DNA. The table records fewer than 80,000 clones, 90% of them present only once. The source of this sequence is a woman of 80 years or more with active or convalescent COVID-19. Sequencing was performed on peripheral blood. J is TRBJ1-5 and V is TRBV3-1 (or the pseudogene TRBV3-2); D perhaps matches TRBD1 (5 bases). CDR3 amino acids: CASSQDVGDNQPQHF. For the CDR3, the DNA is TGTGCCAGCAGCCAAGATGTAGGGGATAATCAGCCCCAGCATTTT.